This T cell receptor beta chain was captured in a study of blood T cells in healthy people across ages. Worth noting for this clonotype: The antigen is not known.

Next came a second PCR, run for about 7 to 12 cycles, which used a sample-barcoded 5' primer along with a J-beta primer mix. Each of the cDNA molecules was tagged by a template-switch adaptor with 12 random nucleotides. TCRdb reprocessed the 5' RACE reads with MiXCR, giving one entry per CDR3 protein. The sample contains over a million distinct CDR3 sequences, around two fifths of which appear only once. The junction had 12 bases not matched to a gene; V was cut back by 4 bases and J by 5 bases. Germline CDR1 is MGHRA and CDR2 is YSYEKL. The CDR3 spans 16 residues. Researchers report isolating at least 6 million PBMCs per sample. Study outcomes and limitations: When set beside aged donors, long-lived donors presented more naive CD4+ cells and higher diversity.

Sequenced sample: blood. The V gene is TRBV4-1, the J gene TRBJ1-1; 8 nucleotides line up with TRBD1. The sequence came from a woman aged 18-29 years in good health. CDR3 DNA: TGCGCCAGCAGCCGGAGCGGACAGGGTAAAAGGACTGAAGCTTTCTTT. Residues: CASSRSGQGKRTEAFF.